The text below deals with one T cell receptor beta chain. Its antigen is not known. It was by 5' RACE with UMI labels that the TRB cDNA libraries were prepared. One entry per CDR3 protein, without DNA, is what TCRdb gives after re-calling the 5' RACE reads. The sample is made up of about 98,000 distinct CDR3 sequences, and the top ten hold approximately 1% of it. This record belongs to a study of CXCR3-negative and CXCR3-positive naive CD8 T cells. Whole-study findings and limits: TRB CDR3s of CXCR3-positive naive cells were more hydrophobic than those of CXCR3-negative naive cells. TCR strength was inferred from TRB CDR3 properties, while surface CD5 was comparable between naive subsets. Similarly elevated diversity marked both naive subsets, with memory CD8+ cells showing far lower diversity.

Triplicate sorts, 300,000 or so cells apiece, were made for each CD8+ T cell subset. This CDR3 has 15 residues. The germline gives CDR1 SGHKS, CDR2 YYEKEE (reference sequence). The source of this sequence is a human donor in good health. Some clones in this sample may be carry-over from other donors' samples. V is TRBV5-5 and J is TRBJ2-3. Material: naive CXCR3+ CD8+ T cells from blood. Indicated subset: CD45RO-CCR7+CD27+CD95- naive CD8+ T cells expressing CXCR3 (TNR3+). The CDR3 sequence: CASSLGTASGDTQYF.